The table lists the clone carrying this T cell receptor (beta chain) with many counts. It was by quantitative 5'-RACE with molecular barcodes that TCR beta libraries were made. TCRdb re-derived calls from the 5' RACE reads in MiXCR, one entry per CDR3 protein. The sample yields about 220,000 distinct CDR3 sequences, approximately 24% seen once. This sample was included in a study of CD8 T cells in ankylosing spondylitis. Trimming stripped 0 bases from V and 4 bases from J, with 8 bases between. From germline, CDR1 is SGHAT and CDR2 FQNNGV. This CDR3 is 14 amino acids long. This chain joins TRBV11-2 and TRBJ2-3, with D tentatively TRBD2 (6 bases). Sample: blood, either unsorted or a sorted T cell fraction (not recorded which). The sequence derives from a male donor with ankylosing spondylitis or in good health (not recorded which). This CDR3 reads CASSLESSADTQYF. The CDR3 DNA reads TGTGCCAGCAGCTTAGAGTCTAGCGCAGATACGCAGTATTTT.